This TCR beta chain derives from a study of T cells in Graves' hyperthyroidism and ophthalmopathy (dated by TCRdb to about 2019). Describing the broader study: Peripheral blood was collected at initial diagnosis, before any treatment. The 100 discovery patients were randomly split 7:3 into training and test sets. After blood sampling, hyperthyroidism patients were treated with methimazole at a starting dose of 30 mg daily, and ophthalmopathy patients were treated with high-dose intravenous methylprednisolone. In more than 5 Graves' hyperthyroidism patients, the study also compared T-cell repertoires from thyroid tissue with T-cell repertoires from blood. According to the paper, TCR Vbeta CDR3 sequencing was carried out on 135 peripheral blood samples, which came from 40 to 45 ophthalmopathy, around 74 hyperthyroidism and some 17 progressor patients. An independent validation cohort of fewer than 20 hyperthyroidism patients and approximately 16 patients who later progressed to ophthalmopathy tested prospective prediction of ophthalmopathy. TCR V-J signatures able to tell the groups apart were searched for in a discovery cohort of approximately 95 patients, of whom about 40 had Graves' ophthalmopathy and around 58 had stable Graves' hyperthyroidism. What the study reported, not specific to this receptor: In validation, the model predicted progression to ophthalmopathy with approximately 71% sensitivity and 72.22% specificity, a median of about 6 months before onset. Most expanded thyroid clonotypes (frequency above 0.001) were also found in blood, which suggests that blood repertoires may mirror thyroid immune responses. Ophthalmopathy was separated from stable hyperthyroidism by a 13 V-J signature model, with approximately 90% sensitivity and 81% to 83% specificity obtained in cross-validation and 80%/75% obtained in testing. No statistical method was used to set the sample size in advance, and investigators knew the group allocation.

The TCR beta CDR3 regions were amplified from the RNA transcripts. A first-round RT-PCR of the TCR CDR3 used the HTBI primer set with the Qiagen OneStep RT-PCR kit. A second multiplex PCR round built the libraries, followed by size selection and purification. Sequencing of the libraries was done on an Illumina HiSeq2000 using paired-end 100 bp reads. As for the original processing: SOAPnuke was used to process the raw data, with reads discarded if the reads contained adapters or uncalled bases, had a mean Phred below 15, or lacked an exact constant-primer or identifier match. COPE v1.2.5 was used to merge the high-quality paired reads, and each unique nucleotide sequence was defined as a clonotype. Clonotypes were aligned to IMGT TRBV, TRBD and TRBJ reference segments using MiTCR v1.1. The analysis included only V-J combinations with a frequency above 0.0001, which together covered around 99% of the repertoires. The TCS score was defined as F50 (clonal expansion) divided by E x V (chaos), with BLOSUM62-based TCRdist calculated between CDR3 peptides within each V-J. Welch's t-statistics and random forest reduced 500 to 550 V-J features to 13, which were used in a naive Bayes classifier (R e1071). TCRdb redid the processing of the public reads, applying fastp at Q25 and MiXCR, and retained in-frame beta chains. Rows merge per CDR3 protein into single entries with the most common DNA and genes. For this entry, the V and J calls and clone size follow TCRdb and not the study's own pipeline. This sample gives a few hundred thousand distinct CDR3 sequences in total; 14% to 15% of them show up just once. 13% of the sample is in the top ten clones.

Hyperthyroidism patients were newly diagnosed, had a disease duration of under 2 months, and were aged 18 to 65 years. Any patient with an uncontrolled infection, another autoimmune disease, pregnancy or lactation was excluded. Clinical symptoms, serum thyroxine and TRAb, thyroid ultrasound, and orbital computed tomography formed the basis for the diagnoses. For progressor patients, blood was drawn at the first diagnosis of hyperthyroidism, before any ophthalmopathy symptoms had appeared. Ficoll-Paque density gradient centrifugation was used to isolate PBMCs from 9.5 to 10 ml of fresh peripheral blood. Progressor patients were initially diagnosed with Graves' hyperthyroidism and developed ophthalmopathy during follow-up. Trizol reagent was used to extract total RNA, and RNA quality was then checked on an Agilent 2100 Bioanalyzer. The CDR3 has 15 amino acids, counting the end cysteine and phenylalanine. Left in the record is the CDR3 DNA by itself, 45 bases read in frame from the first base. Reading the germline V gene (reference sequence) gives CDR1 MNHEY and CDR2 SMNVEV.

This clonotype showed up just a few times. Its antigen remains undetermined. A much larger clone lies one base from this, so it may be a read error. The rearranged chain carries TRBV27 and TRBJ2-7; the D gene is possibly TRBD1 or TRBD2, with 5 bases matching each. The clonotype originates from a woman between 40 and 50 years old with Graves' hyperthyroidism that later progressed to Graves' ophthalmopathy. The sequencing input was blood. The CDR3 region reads CASSLWGNFIYEQCF. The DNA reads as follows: TGTGCCAGCAGTTTATGGGGGAACTTCATCTACGAGCAGTGCTTC.